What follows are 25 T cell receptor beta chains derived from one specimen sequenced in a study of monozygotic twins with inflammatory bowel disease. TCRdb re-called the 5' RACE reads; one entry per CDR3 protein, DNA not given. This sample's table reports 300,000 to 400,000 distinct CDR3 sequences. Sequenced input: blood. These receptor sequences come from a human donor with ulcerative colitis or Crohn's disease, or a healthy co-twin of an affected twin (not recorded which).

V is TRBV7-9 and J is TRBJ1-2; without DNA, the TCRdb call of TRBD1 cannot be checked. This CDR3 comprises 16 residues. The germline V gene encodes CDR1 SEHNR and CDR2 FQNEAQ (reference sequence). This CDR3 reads CASSLANSGTVDGYTF.

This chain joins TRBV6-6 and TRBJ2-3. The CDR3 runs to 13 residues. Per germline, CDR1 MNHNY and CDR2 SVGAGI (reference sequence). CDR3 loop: CASSYDGTDTQYF.

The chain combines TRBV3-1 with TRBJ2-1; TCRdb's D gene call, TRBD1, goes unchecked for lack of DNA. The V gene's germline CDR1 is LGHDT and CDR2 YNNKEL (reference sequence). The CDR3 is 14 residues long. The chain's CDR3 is CASRRAGSGNEQFF.

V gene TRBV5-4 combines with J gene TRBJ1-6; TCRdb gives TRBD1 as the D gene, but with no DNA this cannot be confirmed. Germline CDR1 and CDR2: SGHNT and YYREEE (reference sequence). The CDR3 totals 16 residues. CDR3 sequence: CASSRSDRPGASPLHF.

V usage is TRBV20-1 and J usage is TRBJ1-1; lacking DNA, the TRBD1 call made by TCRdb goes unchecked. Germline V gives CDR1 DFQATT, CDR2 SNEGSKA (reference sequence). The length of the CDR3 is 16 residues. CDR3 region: CSAGTGGRGMNTEAFF.

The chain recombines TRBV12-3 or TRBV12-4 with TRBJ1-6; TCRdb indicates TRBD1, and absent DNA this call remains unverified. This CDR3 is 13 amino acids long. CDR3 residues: CASSPSAGSPLHF.

The CDR3 reads CASSLEGAGPYEQYF. The chain carries TRBV5-1 and TRBJ2-7; the D call of TRBD1 rests on TCRdb alone, since no DNA is present to check it. This CDR3 is 15 amino acids long. CDR1 is SGHRS and CDR2 is YFSETQ in the germline V gene.

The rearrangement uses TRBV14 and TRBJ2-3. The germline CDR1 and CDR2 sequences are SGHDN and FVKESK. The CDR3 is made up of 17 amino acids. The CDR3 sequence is CASSQEKTFLNTDTQYF.

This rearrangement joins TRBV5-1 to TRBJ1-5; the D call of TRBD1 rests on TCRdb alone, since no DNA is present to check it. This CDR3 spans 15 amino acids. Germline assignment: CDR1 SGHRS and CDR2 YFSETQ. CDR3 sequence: CASSFGGGLNQPQHF.

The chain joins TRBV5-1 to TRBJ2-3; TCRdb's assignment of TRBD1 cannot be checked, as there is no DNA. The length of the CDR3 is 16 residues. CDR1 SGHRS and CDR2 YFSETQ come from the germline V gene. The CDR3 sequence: CASSRGGAPSTDTQYF.

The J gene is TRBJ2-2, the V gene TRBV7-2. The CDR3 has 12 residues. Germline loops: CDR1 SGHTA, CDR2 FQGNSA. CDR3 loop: CQLLDNTGELFF.

The CDR3: CASSALGGEETQYF. This chain connects TRBV5-6 to TRBJ2-5; without DNA, the TCRdb call of TRBD1 cannot be checked. CDR3 length equals 14 residues. Germline assignment: CDR1 SGHDT and CDR2 YYEEEE. Using reference TRBV5-6 and TRBJ2-5 for the parts outside the CDR3, the full variable domain is DAGVTQSPTHLIKTRGQQVTLRCSPKSGHDTVSWYQQALGQGPQFIFQYYEEEERQRGNFPDRFSGHQFPNYSSELNVNALLLGDSALYLCASSALGGEETQYFGPGTRLLVL.

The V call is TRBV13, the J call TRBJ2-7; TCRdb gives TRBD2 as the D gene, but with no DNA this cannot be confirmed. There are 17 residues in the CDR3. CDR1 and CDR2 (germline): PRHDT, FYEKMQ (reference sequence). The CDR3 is CASSSSGLAGGVDEQYF.

CDR3 sequence reads: CASSSRTGYEQYF. The chain carries TRBV7-2 and TRBJ2-7; lacking DNA, the TRBD1 call made by TCRdb goes unchecked. The CDR3 runs to 13 residues. The germline gives CDR1 SGHTA, CDR2 FQGNSA.

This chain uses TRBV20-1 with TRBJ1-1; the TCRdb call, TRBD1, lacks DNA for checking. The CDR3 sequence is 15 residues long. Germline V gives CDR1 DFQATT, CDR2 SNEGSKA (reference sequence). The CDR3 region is CSATGGGTGNTEAFF.

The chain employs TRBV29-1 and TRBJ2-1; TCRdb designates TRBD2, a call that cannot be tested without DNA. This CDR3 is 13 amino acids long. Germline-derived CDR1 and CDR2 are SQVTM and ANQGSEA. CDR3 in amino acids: CSAGLAGINEQFF.

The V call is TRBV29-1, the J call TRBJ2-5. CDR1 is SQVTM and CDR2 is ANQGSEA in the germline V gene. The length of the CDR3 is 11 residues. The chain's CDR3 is CSVEKKETQYF.

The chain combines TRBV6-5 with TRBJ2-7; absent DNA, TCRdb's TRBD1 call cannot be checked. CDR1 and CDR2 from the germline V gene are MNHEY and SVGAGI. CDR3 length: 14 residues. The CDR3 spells CASSYKGDGYEQYF.

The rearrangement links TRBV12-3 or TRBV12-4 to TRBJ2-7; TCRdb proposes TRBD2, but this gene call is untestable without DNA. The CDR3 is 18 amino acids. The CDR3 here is CASSLNWGSGRVGYEQYF.

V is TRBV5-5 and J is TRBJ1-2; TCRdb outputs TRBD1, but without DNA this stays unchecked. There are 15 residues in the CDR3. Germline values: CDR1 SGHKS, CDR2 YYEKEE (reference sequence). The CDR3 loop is CASSGPGQANYGYTF.

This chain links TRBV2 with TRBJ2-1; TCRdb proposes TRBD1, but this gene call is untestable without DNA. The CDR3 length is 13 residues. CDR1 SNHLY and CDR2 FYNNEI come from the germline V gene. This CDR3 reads CATRGLTLPEQFF.

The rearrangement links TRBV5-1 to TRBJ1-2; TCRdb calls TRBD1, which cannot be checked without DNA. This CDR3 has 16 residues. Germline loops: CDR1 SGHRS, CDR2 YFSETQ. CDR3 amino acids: CASALGQSTGSSGYTF. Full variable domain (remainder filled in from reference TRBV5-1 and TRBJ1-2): KAGVTQTPRYLIKTRGQQVTLSCSPISGHRSVSWYQQTPGQGLQFLFEYFSETQRNKGNFPGRFSGRQFSNSRSEMNVSTLELGDSALYLCASALGQSTGSSGYTFGSGTRLTVV.

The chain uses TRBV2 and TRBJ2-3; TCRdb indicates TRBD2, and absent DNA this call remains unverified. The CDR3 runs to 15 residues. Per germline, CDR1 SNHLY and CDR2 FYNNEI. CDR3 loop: CASGPGTSFLDTQYF. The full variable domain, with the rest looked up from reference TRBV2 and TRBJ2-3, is EPEVTQTPSHQVTQMGQEVILRCVPISNHLYFYWYRQILGQKVEFLVSFYNNEISEKSEIFDDQFSVERPDGSNFTLKIRSTKLEDSAMYFCASGPGTSFLDTQYFGPGTRLTVL.

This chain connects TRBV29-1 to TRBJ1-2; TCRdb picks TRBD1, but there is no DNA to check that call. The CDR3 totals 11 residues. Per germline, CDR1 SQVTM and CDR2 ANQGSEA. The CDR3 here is CSVAPGDGYTF.

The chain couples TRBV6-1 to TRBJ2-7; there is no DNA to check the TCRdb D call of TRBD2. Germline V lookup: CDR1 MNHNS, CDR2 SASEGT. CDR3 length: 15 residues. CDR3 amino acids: CASSNLGLAGAEQYF.